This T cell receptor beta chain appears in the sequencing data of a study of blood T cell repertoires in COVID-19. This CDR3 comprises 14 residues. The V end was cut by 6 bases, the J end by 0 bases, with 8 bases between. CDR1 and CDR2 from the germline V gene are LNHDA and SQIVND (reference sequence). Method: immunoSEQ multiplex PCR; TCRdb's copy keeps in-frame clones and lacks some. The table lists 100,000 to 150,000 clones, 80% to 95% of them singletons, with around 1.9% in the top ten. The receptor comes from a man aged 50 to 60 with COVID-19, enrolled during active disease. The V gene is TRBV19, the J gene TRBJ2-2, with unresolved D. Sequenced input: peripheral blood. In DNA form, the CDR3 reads TGTGCCAGTAGGCGAGCCCCGAACACCGGGGAGCTGTTTTTT. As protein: CASRRAPNTGELFF.